Below are 7 T cell receptor beta chains sequenced from a single sample in a study of T-cell reconstitution after alpha-beta-depleted transplantation in children. Preparing the TCRbeta library involved the use of unique molecular identifiers. Each CDR3 protein is one row after TCRdb ran MiXCR on the PCR reads. The sample records around 600,000 distinct CDR3 sequences, 20% to 25% being singletons. The sample consisted of PBMCs, mostly from graft donor cells, taken 360 days after TCRalphabeta/CD19-depleted stem cell transplant. These receptors came from a boy under two years old who had a stem cell transplant for acute myeloid leukemia, so the T cells may come from the graft donor.

In this sample, this clonotype turned up a few times. V is TRBV20-1 and J is TRBJ2-1, with TRBD1 as a possible D gene (6 bases). With 3 bases removed from V and 0 bases from J, the gap between germline ends came to 12 bases. The CDR3 covers 15 residues. Looked up from germline, CDR1 is DFQATT and CDR2 is SNEGSKA (reference sequence). The chain's CDR3 is CSARPRGNSYNEQFF. The DNA for the CDR3 is TGCAGTGCTAGGCCCAGGGGAAACTCCTACAATGAGCAGTTCTTC.

This rearrangement joins TRBV30 to TRBJ2-1; unclear D gene. Germline lookup yields CDR1 GTSNPN and CDR2 SVGIG (reference sequence). The length of the CDR3 is 12 residues. Trimming removed 0 bases at V and 9 bases at J, with 9 bases between. The CDR3 DNA follows: TGTGCCTGGAGTGTCTCCTGGGCTGAGCAGTTCTTC. This sequence encodes CAWSVSWAEQFF.

The rearrangement uses TRBV5-1 and TRBJ2-1, with D perhaps TRBD1 (7 bases). The V gene lost 1 base and the J gene lost 2 bases, with 10 bases spanning the gap. This CDR3 spans 15 amino acids. Looked up from germline, CDR1 is SGHRS and CDR2 is YFSETQ. CDR3 DNA sequence: TGCGCCAGCAGCTTGTGGAGGGGGCCCTACAATGAGCAGTTCTTC. It specifies CASSLWRGPYNEQFF.

The table lists this clonotype with many counts. The chain uses TRBV6-1 and TRBJ1-3, with D hard to call. Trimming left V 8 bases short and J 0 bases short, with 11 bases between. The CDR3 sequence is 14 residues long. Germline V gives CDR1 MNHNS, CDR2 SASEGT. This chain's CDR3 is CASRRESSGNTIYF. CDR3 sequence (DNA): TGTGCCAGCCGAAGAGAATCCTCTGGAAACACCATATATTTT.

This clonotype was recorded at least ten times. The chain couples TRBV7-9 to TRBJ1-1; D not resolved. The CDR3 has 12 amino acids. The V gene lost 4 bases and the J gene lost 5 bases, with 8 bases spanning the gap. CDR1 is SEHNR, CDR2 FQNEAQ, per germline (reference sequence). CDR3 DNA: TGTGCCAGCAGCTCGGACTCGACTGAAGCTTTCTTT. It translates to CASSSDSTEAFF.

This clonotype was recorded a few times. The chain couples TRBV12-3 or TRBV12-4 to TRBJ1-1; tentative D call: TRBD1 (5 bases). Trimming left V 5 bases short and J 0 bases short, with 16 bases between. This CDR3 comprises 16 residues. The CDR3 DNA reads TGTGCCAGCAGTCGTAACCACAGGCGCGTGAACACTGAAGCTTTCTTT. Translation: CASSRNHRRVNTEAFF.

The rearrangement joins TRBV28 to TRBJ1-1; D not resolved. V lost 5 bases and J 1 base, leaving 17 bases between the germline ends. This CDR3 region has 16 residues. CDR1 is MDHEN, CDR2 SYDVKM, per germline. The CDR3 DNA reads TGTGCCAGCAGTCCTCACCCCACGAGACAGAACACTGAAGCTTTCTTT. Its translation: CASSPHPTRQNTEAFF.